This T cell receptor (beta chain) derives from a study of beta chain features in type 1 diabetes. The V gene lost 1 base and the J gene lost 6 bases, with 15 bases spanning the gap. There are 15 residues in the CDR3. The germline V gene encodes CDR1 KGHSH and CDR2 LQKENI. The isolated RNA, all of it, was reverse transcribed, so expressed TCRB transcripts were what got sequenced. Profiled with immunoSEQ multiplex PCR; TCRdb holds only in-frame clones, not every one. The repertoire holds about 140,000 clones, with roughly a tenth as singletons. This TCR was recovered from a man between 18 and 29 years old in good health. The chain uses TRBV18 and TRBJ1-2; tentatively, D is TRBD1 (5 bases). Sequencing input: naive CD4+ T cells from blood. The CDR3: CASSPRSQGGDGYTF. The CDR3 nucleotides are TGTGCCAGCTCACCACGGTCGCAGGGAGGGGATGGCTACACCTTC.